This is a list of T cell receptor beta chains from one sample in a study of blood T cell repertoires in COVID-19. The assay was immunoSEQ multiplex PCR, and TCRdb's table has in-frame clones only and misses some. In the table there are about 97,000 clones, around nine tenths of which are singletons. Sequenced input: peripheral blood. These receptors were obtained from a man aged 55 to 70 with acute or convalescent COVID-19. Both conserved end residues are part of each CDR3. The D gene is left open where the match is weak. Size values are once, few and many counts, or a class for expanded clones, and some rows have none.

d_gene,abundance,j_gene,v_gene,CDR3aa,CDR3nt
TRBD1,.,TRBJ1-1,TRBV18,CASSPSTDRYTEAFF,TGTGCCAGCTCACCATCGACGGACAGGTACACTGAAGCTTTCTTT
.,.,TRBJ1-1,TRBV7-9,CASRSTGNTEAFF,TGTGCCAGCAGGTCCACAGGGAACACTGAAGCTTTCTTT
TRBD1,once,TRBJ1-2,TRBV10-3,CAIQGGGYGYTF,TGTGCCATCCAGGGGGGTGGCTATGGCTACACCTTC
TRBD1,.,TRBJ2-2,TRBV11-3,CASSFATGKAGELFF,TGTGCCAGCAGCTTCGCGACAGGGAAAGCCGGGGAGCTGTTTTTT
TRBD1,once,TRBJ1-2,TRBV14,CASSQAAGGRWTGYTF,TGTGCCAGCAGCCAAGCGGCAGGGGGCCGTTGGACGGGCTACACCTTC
.,.,TRBJ1-1,TRBV7-9,CASSLVAEAFF,TGTGCCAGCAGCTTAGTGGCAGAAGCTTTCTTT
TRBD2,.,TRBJ2-1,TRBV27,CASSGGGTYNEQFF,TGTGCCAGCAGTGGGGGGGGAACCTACAATGAGCAGTTCTTC
.,.,TRBJ1-1,TRBV27,CASIRLGHRENTEAFF,TGTGCCAGCATCCGGCTGGGACACAGGGAGAACACTGAAGCTTTCTTT
TRBD1,few,TRBJ1-2,TRBV6-2/TRBV6-3,CASSSTGTGLGYTF,TGTGCCAGCAGTTCCACCGGGACAGGGCTTGGCTACACCTTC
TRBD1,.,TRBJ1-5,TRBV18,CASSPRGQGYRNQPQHF,TGTGCCAGCTCACCGCGGGGACAGGGGTATCGCAATCAGCCCCAGCATTTT
TRBD1,.,TRBJ1-3,TRBV5-1,CASSRDSSGNTIYF,TGCGCCAGCAGCCGGGACAGCTCTGGAAACACCATATATTTT
.,.,TRBJ1-4,TRBV9,CASSLPGGEKLFF,TGTGCCAGCAGCCTTCCCGGGGGTGAAAAACTGTTTTTT
TRBD1,.,TRBJ1-1,TRBV6-5,CASRMDRGNTEAFF,TGTGCCAGCAGGATGGACAGGGGTAACACTGAAGCTTTCTTT
TRBD2,once,TRBJ2-3,TRBV5-1,CARNKRLAGTDTQYF,TGCGCCAGAAACAAGCGTCTAGCGGGCACAGATACGCAGTATTTT
.,.,TRBJ1-2,TRBV5-6,CASSSNNYGYTF,TGTGCCAGCAGCTCCAATAACTATGGCTACACCTTC
.,.,TRBJ2-5,TRBV29-1,CSVDRRETQYF,TGCAGCGTTGACAGGCGCGAGACCCAGTACTTC
.,.,TRBJ1-2,TRBV3-1/TRBV3-2,CASSLTVTYGYTF,TGTGCCAGCAGCCTAACAGTCACCTATGGCTACACCTTC
TRBD1,.,TRBJ1-1,TRBV28,CASSLNAGQENTEAFF,TGTGCCAGCAGTCTAAACGCCGGACAGGAGAACACTGAAGCTTTCTTT
.,.,TRBJ1-1,TRBV5-5,CASLGGPNTEAFF,TGTGCCAGCTTGGGAGGGCCGAACACTGAAGCTTTCTTT
TRBD1,.,TRBJ1-1,TRBV16,CASSQSRGGTGVEAFF,TGTGCCAGCAGCCAATCAAGAGGAGGGACAGGGGTTGAAGCTTTCTTT